This T cell receptor (beta chain) came from a study of shared clonotypes between healthy human individuals. Per the germline V gene, CDR1 is MNHNS and CDR2 is SASEGT. Trimming shortened V by 1 base and J by 8 bases, and 17 bases separated the two germline ends. The length of the CDR3 is 16 residues. Original processing methods: In the immunoSEQ data, sequences were junction-only and lacked quality scores, so filtering differed. Here immunoSEQ multiplex PCR was the method, and the copy in TCRdb shows in-frame clones only, minus some. D and trimming come from the DNA, and the V and J calls and clone size come from that table. The profile shows about a million clones, about 80% of them singletons.

The sample comprised memory CD4+ T cells from PBMCs. The subset here: CD45RA-negative fraction. The receptor was isolated from a man younger than 35 in good health. Some clones in this sample may be carry-over from other donors' samples. The chain is built from TRBV6-1 and TRBJ1-4; possible D gene TRBD1, 5 bases. CDR3 protein: CASSEGRAAAGEKLFF. The CDR3 DNA sequence: TGTGCCAGCAGTGAAGGCAGGGCGGCGGCTGGGGAAAAACTGTTTTTT.